The 26 T cell receptor beta chains reported below all come from one sample, sequenced in a study of beta chain features in type 1 diabetes. Study-wide results and limits: All four CD4+ subsets from Type 1 diabetes patients carried moderately but significantly shorter TCRB CDR3s.

For these TCRs, the target antigens are not known. TCRB transcripts that were expressed got sequenced, as all of the isolated RNA had been reverse transcribed. The method was immunoSEQ multiplex PCR; TCRdb's version includes in-frame clones alone and lacks a portion of them. The repertoire consists of around 710,000 clones, with around 12% occurring once and the leading ten covering more than 0.1%. Sequencing used naive CD4+ T cells from blood. Receptors were obtained from a young man with type 1 diabetes.

The chain carries TRBV7-2 and TRBJ2-5, with D unclear. The V gene lost 1 base and the J gene lost 5 bases, with 14 bases spanning the gap. Germline V lookup: CDR1 SGHTA, CDR2 FQGNSA. The CDR3 is 15 amino acids. CDR3 coding DNA: TGTGCCAGCAGCTTAGTTCCCGAAATCTGGGAGACCCAGTACTTC. Amino acid sequence: CASSLVPEIWETQYF.

A few counts support this clone. V is TRBV9 and J is TRBJ2-5; D possibly corresponds to TRBD2 (5 bases). There are 13 residues in the CDR3. CDR1 and CDR2 (germline): SGDLS, YYNGEE. V lost 6 bases to trimming and J lost 5 bases, with 14 bases between them. This chain's CDR3 is CASKTSPWETQYF. The CDR3 coding sequence is TGTGCCAGCAAAACTAGTCCTTGGGAGACCCAGTACTTC.

V usage is TRBV29-1 and J usage is TRBJ1-3, with D perhaps TRBD1 (6 bases). The CDR3 covers 13 residues. The germline gives CDR1 SQVTM, CDR2 ANQGSEA. Trimming removed 5 bases from V and 2 bases from J, with 10 bases in between. The CDR3 spells CSVSGVAGNTIYF. As DNA, the CDR3 is TGCAGCGTTTCAGGGGTTGCTGGAAACACCATATATTTT.

This clone was seen a handful of times. The chain employs TRBV7-9 and TRBJ2-4; D not resolved. V dropped 1 base and J dropped 1 base, with 11 bases sitting between them. The CDR3 is 16 amino acids. The V gene's germline CDR1 is SEHNR and CDR2 FQNEAQ (reference sequence). The CDR3 DNA reads TGTGCCAGCAGCTTAGTAGGGAACGGGGCCAAAAACATTCAGTACTTC. Its translation: CASSLVGNGAKNIQYF. Supplemented by reference TRBV7-9 and TRBJ2-4, the full variable domain reads DTGVSQNPRHKITKRGQNVTFRCDPISEHNRLYWYRQTLGQGPEFLTYFQNEAQLEKSRLLSDRFSAERPKGSFSTLEIQRTEQGDSAMYLCASSLVGNGAKNIQYFGAGTRLSVL.

The V and J genes are TRBV30 and TRBJ2-3; no firm D call. This CDR3 spans 14 amino acids. Germline-derived CDR1 and CDR2 are GTSNPN and SVGIG (reference sequence). Trimming removed 5 bases from V and 1 base from J, with 13 bases in between. CDR3 nucleotide sequence: TGTGCCTGGGGGTCTCCCATCGGCACAGATACGCAGTATTTT. It is translated as CAWGSPIGTDTQYF.

This clone occurred a few times. The chain couples TRBV15 to TRBJ2-7, with D maybe TRBD2 (6 bases). Germline V gives CDR1 LNHNV, CDR2 YYDKDF (reference sequence). Deletions cut 1 base from V and 3 bases from J, with 10 bases between. The CDR3 is made up of 14 amino acids. The CDR3 loop reads CATSRVLANYEQYF. CDR3 nucleotides: TGTGCCACCAGCAGAGTTCTAGCGAACTACGAGCAGTACTTC.

The rearrangement uses TRBV30 and TRBJ1-5; D gene unclear. Germline V gives CDR1 GTSNPN, CDR2 SVGIG (reference sequence). The V end lost 0 bases, the J end lost 1 base, and 7 bases lay between the germline ends. This CDR3 is built from 14 residues. Written as DNA, the CDR3 is TGTGCCTGGAGTGTAATCAGAAGCAATCAGCCCCAGCATTTT. Encoded protein: CAWSVIRSNQPQHF. The full variable domain, in which reference TRBV30 and TRBJ1-5 provide the parts outside the CDR3, is SQTIHQWPATLVQPVGSPLSLECTVEGTSNPNLYWYRQAAGRGLQLLFYSVGIGQISSEVPQNLSASRPQDRQFILSSKKLLLSDSGFYLCAWSVIRSNQPQHFGDGTRLSIL.

This chain connects TRBV5-4 to TRBJ1-1, with D hard to call. The CDR3 consists of 12 residues. Looked up from germline, CDR1 is SGHNT and CDR2 is YYREEE (reference sequence). Trimming pared 2 bases from V and 3 bases from J, leaving 5 bases between. Here the CDR3 DNA reads TGTGCCAGCAGCTTACGGGACACTGAAGCTTTCTTT. This sequence encodes CASSLRDTEAFF.

This clone was detected only a few times. V is TRBV7-2 and J is TRBJ1-2, with D uncertain. The CDR3 sequence is 15 residues long. The ends were cut back, 1 base at V and 4 bases at J, with 13 bases in the middle. CDR1 SGHTA and CDR2 FQGNSA come from the germline V gene. This chain's CDR3 is CASSLGLLTGYGYTF. The CDR3 bases are TGTGCCAGCAGCTTAGGTCTACTCACGGGCTATGGCTACACCTTC.

The rearrangement links TRBV25-1 to TRBJ1-2; 7 nucleotides agree with TRBD1. Trimming at V came to 1 base and at J to 2 bases, leaving 7 bases not matched to a gene. The CDR3 length is 16 residues. In germline, CDR1 is MGHDK, CDR2 SYGVNS. CDR3: CASSELGQGENYGYTF. The CDR3 DNA sequence: TGTGCCAGCAGTGAATTGGGGCAGGGGGAGAACTATGGCTACACCTTC.

The chain recombines TRBV28 with TRBJ1-2; D gene unclear. The germline V gene has CDR1 MDHEN and CDR2 SYDVKM. With 4 bases removed from V and 8 bases from J, the gap between germline ends came to 14 bases. The CDR3 covers 13 residues. This chain's CDR3 is CASSYMRLSGYTF. CDR3 DNA sequence: TGTGCCAGCAGTTACATGCGACTTTCGGGCTACACCTTC.

This chain connects TRBV11-3 to TRBJ2-2; 11 positions match TRBD1. The CDR3 sequence is 16 residues long. Per germline, CDR1 SGHNT and CDR2 YENEEA. The V and J ends lost 5 bases and 6 bases, in that order; junction bases with no gene match: 8. The DNA for the CDR3 is TGTGCCAGCAGCCCCGGACAGGGGGCGCTCTCCGGGGAGCTGTTTTTT. It specifies CASSPGQGALSGELFF.

CDR3 coding DNA: TGTGCCAGCAGCTCGGGACCCTCCAGCAGGGAGCTGTTTTTT. Translating it yields CASSSGPSSRELFF. The chain has TRBV11-2 and TRBJ2-2; the D call may be TRBD1 or TRBD2 (5 bases each). Trimming took off 4 bases at V and 9 bases at J, with 15 bases between the two ends. The CDR3 covers 14 residues. The V gene's germline CDR1 is SGHAT and CDR2 FQNNGV.

In its sample, this clone was seen a few times. The chain recombines TRBV13 with TRBJ2-5; no clear D. Trimming removed 4 bases from V and 0 bases from J, with 9 bases in between. Per germline, CDR1 PRHDT and CDR2 FYEKMQ (reference sequence). The CDR3 totals 14 residues. CDR3 in DNA: TGTGCCAGCAGCTCCCCAGGACACCAAGAGACCCAGTACTTC. This codes for CASSSPGHQETQYF. Filled out from reference TRBV13 and TRBJ2-5, the complete variable domain reads AAGVIQSPRHLIKEKRETATLKCYPIPRHDTVYWYQQGPGQDPQFLISFYEKMQSDKGSIPDRFSAQQFSDYHSELNMSSLELGDSALYFCASSSPGHQETQYFGPGTRLLVL.

This clone was picked up a small number of times. The rearrangement joins TRBV14 to TRBJ1-6; D unresolved. Germline V CDR1 and CDR2: SGHDN, FVKESK. CDR3 length equals 14 residues. The V and J ends lost 2 bases and 7 bases respectively, with 9 bases between them. Here the CDR3 reads CASSQHSRNSPLHF. Written as DNA, the CDR3 is TGTGCCAGCAGCCAACACAGTCGAAATTCACCCCTCCACTTT.

V gene TRBV28 combines with J gene TRBJ2-7; D may be TRBD1 (6 bases). From germline, CDR1 is MDHEN and CDR2 SYDVKM. The CDR3 sequence is 15 residues long. V was cut by 0 bases and J by 0 bases, with 9 bases left in between. The DNA of the CDR3 is TGTGCCAGCAGTTTATGGAGGACAGACTCCTACGAGCAGTACTTC. Translating it yields CASSLWRTDSYEQYF.

This clone was counted a few times. The genes are TRBV5-4 and TRBJ1-2, with D perhaps matching TRBD1 (6 bases). Trimming removed 2 bases at V and 3 bases at J, with 11 bases between. Germline lookup yields CDR1 SGHNT and CDR2 YYREEE (reference sequence). CDR3 size: 14 residues. As DNA, the CDR3 is TGTGCCAGCAGCTTACAGGGATGGGACTATGGCTACACCTTC. Protein sequence: CASSLQGWDYGYTF.

This clone was detected only a few times. V usage is TRBV27 and J usage is TRBJ1-1, with 8 bases matching TRBD1. The CDR3 runs 14 residues. Germline CDR1 MNHEY, CDR2 SMNVEV (reference sequence). Trimming cost V 5 bases and J 3 bases; bases outside gene matches: 5. The CDR3 DNA reads as TGTGCCAGCAGTAACTACAGGGGGTACACTGAAGCTTTCTTT. It encodes CASSNYRGYTEAFF.

This clone was found a few times. V gene TRBV7-2 combines with J gene TRBJ2-4; 7 bases map to TRBD1. V was clipped by 5 bases and J by 6 bases; unmatched bases: 13. The CDR3 has 16 residues. Germline V gene lookup returns CDR1 SGHTA and CDR2 FQGNSA. CDR3 DNA sequence: TGTGCCAGCAGCCCCCTGACAGGGCTCGAGAGAAACATTCAGTACTTC. This translates into CASSPLTGLERNIQYF. Full variable domain (missing parts from reference TRBV7-2 and TRBJ2-4): GAGVSQSPSNKVTEKGKDVELRCDPISGHTALYWYRQSLGQGLEFLIYFQGNSAPDKSGLPSDRFSAERTGGSVSTLTIQRTQQEDSAVYLCASSPLTGLERNIQYFGAGTRLSVL.

This clone was detected only a few times. The CDR3: CASQTAPRSPLHF. In DNA form, the CDR3 reads TGTGCCAGCCAGACAGCGCCCAGGTCACCCCTCCACTTT. The V call is TRBV2, the J call TRBJ1-6, with a tentative D call TRBD1 (5 bases). Germline lookup yields CDR1 SNHLY and CDR2 FYNNEI. The ends were cut back, 8 bases at V and 10 bases at J, with 15 bases in the middle. The CDR3 covers 13 residues.

This clone has more than one count but fewer than ten. The chain recombines TRBV7-9 with TRBJ2-7, with 10 positions matching TRBD1. Germline V gives CDR1 SEHNR, CDR2 FQNEAQ (reference sequence). V trimming: 4 bases; J trimming: 6 bases; junction bases outside the gene matches: 12. The length of the CDR3 is 16 residues. The CDR3 DNA reads TGTGCCAGCAGCTCCTTCTCCGGGACAGGGGCCGTCGAGCAGTACTTC. The encoded protein is CASSSFSGTGAVEQYF.

The table lists this clone with a few counts. This chain uses TRBV7-2 with TRBJ1-6; 8 bases agree with TRBD1. Germline CDR1 is SGHTA and CDR2 is FQGNSA. This CDR3 is built from 14 residues. Trimming took 2 bases from V and 9 from J; bases not matched to a gene: 3. The chain's CDR3 is CASSLSQGASPLHF. CDR3 nucleotides: TGTGCCAGCAGCTTAAGTCAGGGGGCTTCACCCCTCCACTTT.

A few counts support this clone. The CDR3 sequence is CASSRPGRLGGEQYF. The DNA of the CDR3 is TGTGCCAGCTCACGACCGGGACGCCTGGGCGGCGAGCAGTACTTC. V is TRBV18 and J is TRBJ2-7, with D possibly called TRBD1 or TRBD2 (5 bases each). Germline assignment: CDR1 KGHSH and CDR2 LQKENI. The CDR3 is made up of 15 amino acids. The germline V and J ends were trimmed by 4 bases and 6 bases, with 19 bases remaining between them.

A few counts support this clone. The chain recombines TRBV19 with TRBJ2-3; D is unclear. Trimming shortened V by 5 bases and J by 7 bases, and 10 bases separated the two germline ends. Germline assignment: CDR1 LNHDA and CDR2 SQIVND (reference sequence). The CDR3 runs to 12 residues. This chain's CDR3 is CASSPRGYTQYF. In DNA form, the CDR3 reads TGTGCCAGTAGTCCACGCGGTTATACGCAGTATTTT.

This rearrangement joins TRBV29-1 to TRBJ2-1; 8 bases match TRBD2. V was clipped by 6 bases and J by 10 bases; unmatched bases: 8. CDR1 SQVTM and CDR2 ANQGSEA come from the germline V gene. This CDR3 is 12 amino acids long. In DNA, the CDR3 is TGCAGCGTCATTAAAGGACTAGCAGAGCAGTTCTTC. Translation gives CSVIKGLAEQFF.

This rearrangement joins TRBV6-1 to TRBJ2-7; D unresolved. The CDR3 extends over 11 amino acids. V lost 5 bases to trimming and J lost 2 bases, with 4 bases between them. Per germline, CDR1 MNHNS and CDR2 SASEGT. DNA of the CDR3: TGTGCCAGCAGTCAAACCTACGAGCAGTACTTC. This gives the protein CASSQTYEQYF.